A single sample is the source of the 32 T cell receptor beta chains below, sequenced in a study of blood T cell repertoires in COVID-19. Sequencing used immunoSEQ multiplex PCR; TCRdb keeps in-frame clones, though not all of them. The table has 300,000 to 350,000 clones, roughly nine tenths seen once. What was sequenced was peripheral blood. These receptors were collected from a woman between 55 and 75 years old with COVID-19, enrolled during active disease.

This chain joins TRBV25-1 and TRBJ2-7; 10 nucleotides match TRBD2. V was clipped by 0 bases and J by 5 bases; unmatched bases: 7. The CDR3 contains 16 residues. CDR1 is MGHDK and CDR2 is SYGVNS in the germline V gene. CDR3 region: CASSEYVTSGVHEQYF. CDR3 DNA sequence: TGTGCCAGCAGTGAATACGTCACTAGCGGGGTCCACGAGCAGTACTTC.

CDR3 sequence: CASSQPGLAGNEQFF. The CDR3 nucleotides read TGTGCCAGCAGCCAACCGGGACTAGCGGGCAATGAGCAGTTCTTC. The chain combines TRBV5-4 with TRBJ2-1; 12 bases line up with TRBD2. The length of the CDR3 is 15 residues. V lost 4 bases, J lost 6 bases, and 5 bases stayed unmatched. Germline CDR1 SGHNT, CDR2 YYREEE (reference sequence).

V gene TRBV3-1 (or the pseudogene TRBV3-2) combines with J gene TRBJ1-6; D not resolved. V shed 1 base and J shed 0 bases, with 7 bases lying between them. The CDR3 consists of 16 residues. Germline CDR1 LGHDT, CDR2 YNNKEL (reference sequence). The CDR3 sequence is CASSQGSLSYNSPLHF. The CDR3 bases are TGTGCCAGCAGCCAAGGGTCACTCTCCTATAATTCACCCCTCCACTTT.

The V call is TRBV6-5, the J call TRBJ1-2; weak D call: TRBD1 (6 bases). Germline lookup yields CDR1 MNHEY and CDR2 SVGAGI. This CDR3 comprises 13 residues. The ends were cut back, 6 bases at V and 4 bases at J, with 12 bases in the middle. DNA of the CDR3: TGTGCCAGCAGCGTAGACAGGAGCTATGGCTACACCTTC. This translates into CASSVDRSYGYTF.

The genes are TRBV19 and TRBJ2-5; D is uncertain. The CDR3 has 15 residues. Germline V CDR1 and CDR2: LNHDA, SQIVND (reference sequence). The germline V and J ends were trimmed by 3 bases and 2 bases, with 13 bases remaining between them. The DNA for the CDR3 is TGTGCCAGTAGTATGAGTATCGTCAATCAAGAGACCCAGTACTTC. It specifies CASSMSIVNQETQYF.

The chain carries TRBV7-9 and TRBJ1-4, with TRBD1 as a possible D gene (6 bases). V was trimmed by 5 bases and J by 7 bases, leaving 11 bases between them. In germline, CDR1 is SEHNR, CDR2 FQNEAQ (reference sequence). The CDR3 is 13 amino acids. The DNA of the CDR3 is TGTGCCAGCAGCGGGGACATTCTTGAAAAACTGTTTTTT. It codes for CASSGDILEKLFF.

This CDR3 is CASSLSTRGQVNQPQHF. The CDR3 nucleotides read TGCGCCAGCAGCCTTTCCACCCGAGGACAGGTCAATCAGCCCCAGCATTTT. V usage is TRBV4-1 and J usage is TRBJ1-5; 7 bases match TRBD1. V was clipped by 4 bases and J by 3 bases; unmatched bases: 12. Germline CDR1 is MGHRA and CDR2 is YSYEKL. The CDR3 has 17 amino acids.

This rearrangement joins TRBV18 to TRBJ1-1, with TRBD1 identical over 7 bases. The CDR3 totals 15 residues. Looked up from germline, CDR1 is KGHSH and CDR2 is LQKENI. With V trimmed by 6 bases and J by 3 bases, 10 bases remained unmatched. The CDR3 nucleotides are TGTGCCAGCTCCATACAAAAGGGGGCCGACACTGAAGCTTTCTTT. Protein sequence: CASSIQKGADTEAFF.

This chain links TRBV6-6 with TRBJ1-3; 10 nucleotides align to TRBD1. After removal of 7 bases from V and 1 base from J, the junction contained 7 bases not matched to a gene. The germline CDR1 and CDR2 sequences are MNHNY and SVGAGI (reference sequence). CDR3 size: 16 residues. This CDR3 is CASTDRQGASGNTIYF. The CDR3 DNA reads as TGTGCCAGCACCGATAGACAGGGGGCTTCTGGAAACACCATATATTTT.

The chain employs TRBV19 and TRBJ1-2, with D possibly TRBD1 on 6 matching bases. The CDR3 length is 13 residues. The V end was cut by 8 bases, the J end by 5 bases, with 15 bases between. The germline CDR1 and CDR2 sequences are LNHDA and SQIVND (reference sequence). The CDR3 loop reads CASSKQGDYGYTF. For the CDR3, the DNA is TGTGCCAGTTCAAAACAGGGAGATTATGGCTACACCTTC.

This chain uses TRBV30 with TRBJ2-7, with TRBD1 matching over 11 bases. Germline trimming cut 4 bases from V and 3 bases from J; bases unmatched to any gene: 5. The CDR3 loop spans 14 amino acids. Per germline, CDR1 GTSNPN and CDR2 SVGIG (reference sequence). CDR3: CAWKAGTGGYEQYF. The CDR3 DNA sequence: TGTGCCTGGAAAGCCGGGACAGGGGGCTACGAGCAGTACTTC.

The J gene is TRBJ2-1, the V gene TRBV25-1; tentatively, D is TRBD1 (5 bases). Trimming removed 1 base from V and 4 bases from J, with 14 bases in between. Germline V gene sequence: CDR1 MGHDK, CDR2 SYGVNS. There are 16 residues in the CDR3. This CDR3 is CASSESLSPGYNEQFF. DNA for the CDR3: TGTGCCAGCAGTGAATCCCTCTCCCCAGGGTACAATGAGCAGTTCTTC. The full variable domain, with the rest looked up from reference TRBV25-1 and TRBJ2-1, is EADIYQTPRYLVIGTGKKITLECSQTMGHDKMYWYQQDPGMELHLIHYSYGVNSTEKGDLSSESTVSRIRTEHFPLTLESARPSHTSQYLCASSESLSPGYNEQFFGPGTRLTVL.

In DNA form, the CDR3 reads TGTGCCAGCTCACCTCCGACAGTCCTAGGTGATGCAAACATTCAGTACTTC. As protein: CASSPPTVLGDANIQYF. The rearrangement uses TRBV18 and TRBJ2-4, with D maybe TRBD1 (5 bases). V dropped 3 bases and J dropped 6 bases, with 21 bases sitting between them. The CDR3 runs 17 residues. The germline gives CDR1 KGHSH, CDR2 LQKENI.

V usage is TRBV4-2 and J usage is TRBJ1-5; unclear D gene. This CDR3 spans 16 amino acids. Germline V gene lookup returns CDR1 LGHNA and CDR2 YNFKEQ. V lost 4 bases to trimming and J lost 2 bases, with 15 bases between them. CDR3 nucleotide sequence: TGTGCCAGCAGCCCCGGAGACCTGGCGGGCAATCAGCCCCAGCATTTT. It yields the protein CASSPGDLAGNQPQHF.

The rearrangement links TRBV7-3 to TRBJ2-1; no reliable D call. The CDR3 loop spans 14 amino acids. Looked up from germline, CDR1 is SGHTA and CDR2 is FQGTGA. Trimming stripped 0 bases from V and 6 bases from J, with 9 bases between. DNA of the CDR3: TGTGCCAGCAGCTTAACAAGCTCGGGCAATGAGCAGTTCTTC. Protein sequence: CASSLTSSGNEQFF.

The V and J genes are TRBV7-8 and TRBJ1-1; the D is unclear. Germline V gives CDR1 SGHVS, CDR2 FQNEAQ. The CDR3 has 12 residues. V lost 5 bases and J 8 bases, leaving 12 bases between the germline ends. The CDR3 DNA reads as TGTGCCAGCAGCCCCGCCTCAAGCGAAGCTTTCTTT. It translates to CASSPASSEAFF.

The rearrangement uses TRBV7-9 and TRBJ1-6; no clear D. Germline CDR1 SEHNR, CDR2 FQNEAQ (reference sequence). This CDR3 spans 15 amino acids. Trimming took off 5 bases at V and 7 bases at J, with 15 bases between the two ends. CDR3 sequence reads: CASSLGGMQNSPLHF. Here the CDR3 DNA reads TGTGCCAGCAGCCTAGGCGGGATGCAGAATTCACCCCTCCACTTT.

The chain uses TRBV5-1 and TRBJ2-2; TRBD1 aligns across 8 bases. V lost 0 bases and J lost 5; bases outside the gene matches: 3. Per the germline V gene, CDR1 is SGHRS and CDR2 is YFSETQ. The CDR3 loop spans 15 amino acids. In nucleotides, the CDR3 is TGCGCCAGCAGCTTGGGGACAGGGTATACCGGGGAGCTGTTTTTT. This gives the protein CASSLGTGYTGELFF.

The genes are TRBV28 and TRBJ2-3; D is uncertain. Between the trimmed V and J ends, which lost 5 bases and 4 bases, there was a span of 10 bases. This CDR3 region has 13 residues. Germline V gives CDR1 MDHEN, CDR2 SYDVKM. The CDR3 loop is CASSPYRSDTQYF. CDR3 DNA: TGTGCCAGCAGTCCCTACCGTTCAGATACGCAGTATTTT.

In its sample, this clone was seen a few times. J is TRBJ1-2 and V is TRBV11-1, with TRBD1 as a possible D gene (6 bases). The CDR3 is 15 amino acids. V dropped 5 bases and J dropped 8 bases, with 21 bases sitting between them. Germline CDR1 and CDR2: SGHAT and FQDESV (reference sequence). The chain's CDR3 is CASSQRQQGIGGYTF. The CDR3 DNA sequence: TGTGCCAGCAGCCAAAGGCAACAGGGAATAGGGGGCTACACCTTC.

V gene TRBV5-1 combines with J gene TRBJ1-2; D remains unclear. Trimming took 2 bases from V and 3 from J, leaving 8 bases between them. The germline V gene has CDR1 SGHRS and CDR2 YFSETQ. The CDR3 has 13 amino acids. This CDR3 reads CASSFYRDYGYTF. The DNA for the CDR3 is TGCGCCAGCAGCTTTTACAGAGACTATGGCTACACCTTC. Variable domain in full (rest from reference TRBV5-1 and TRBJ1-2): KAGVTQTPRYLIKTRGQQVTLSCSPISGHRSVSWYQQTPGQGLQFLFEYFSETQRNKGNFPGRFSGRQFSNSRSEMNVSTLELGDSALYLCASSFYRDYGYTFGSGTRLTVV.

The chain uses TRBV10-3 and TRBJ1-1; D remains ambiguous. In germline, CDR1 is ENHRY, CDR2 SYGVKD. Deletions cut 0 bases from V and 6 bases from J, with 17 bases between. This CDR3 comprises 16 residues. This chain's CDR3 is CAISESRGASTSEAFF. CDR3 in DNA: TGTGCCATCAGTGAGTCACGGGGAGCTTCGACGTCTGAAGCTTTCTTT.

CDR3 bases: TGTGCCAGCAGCTTAGATCCGGGAGAGGCTGGAAACACCATATATTTT. Its protein product is CASSLDPGEAGNTIYF. The chain carries TRBV11-1 and TRBJ1-3; D call uncertain. Germline CDR1 is SGHAT and CDR2 is FQDESV (reference sequence). V lost 1 base and J lost 2, with 12 bases in between. The CDR3 totals 16 residues.

The chain uses TRBV30 and TRBJ1-2; 12 bases are shared with TRBD1. The CDR3 has 17 amino acids. V was clipped by 0 bases and J by 5 bases; unmatched bases: 10. Germline V gives CDR1 GTSNPN, CDR2 SVGIG (reference sequence). The DNA for the CDR3 is TGTGCCTGGAGTGTAGCCGGGACAGGGGGCAATCGTTATGGCTACACCTTC. Its protein is CAWSVAGTGGNRYGYTF.

This CDR3 is CASRVAGTGLSDTQYF. For the CDR3, the DNA is TGTGCCAGCAGGGTCGCCGGGACAGGGTTATCAGATACGCAGTATTTT. V is TRBV5-6 and J is TRBJ2-3, with 9 positions matching TRBD1. The junction had 11 bases not matched to a gene; V was cut back by 5 bases and J by 4 bases. The length of the CDR3 is 16 residues. Germline lookup yields CDR1 SGHDT and CDR2 YYEEEE. The complete variable domain, with remaining parts taken from reference TRBV5-6 and TRBJ2-3, reads DAGVTQSPTHLIKTRGQQVTLRCSPKSGHDTVSWYQQALGQGPQFIFQYYEEEERQRGNFPDRFSGHQFPNYSSELNVNALLLGDSALYLCASRVAGTGLSDTQYFGPGTRLTVL.

The sample holds a few counts of this clone. This sequence joins TRBV7-2 and TRBJ1-6; 9 positions match TRBD1. CDR1 and CDR2 from the germline V gene are SGHTA and FQGNSA. The CDR3 loop spans 13 amino acids. J gave up 8 bases and V 8 bases, and 4 bases lay outside the gene matches. The DNA of the CDR3 is TGTGCCAGCGGTGGACAGGGGTATTCACCCCTCCACTTT. Protein: CASGGQGYSPLHF.

This chain uses TRBV24-1 with TRBJ1-2; the match to TRBD1 covers 7 bases. Trimming took 7 bases from V and 0 from J; bases not matched to a gene: 4. CDR1 and CDR2 (germline): KGHDR, SFDVKD. The CDR3 is 14 amino acids. Here the CDR3 reads CATSGQETNYGYTF. CDR3 in DNA: TGTGCCACCAGCGGACAGGAAACTAACTATGGCTACACCTTC.

The gene calls are TRBV7-2 and TRBJ1-2; the D is unclear. The ends were cut back, 3 bases at V and 3 bases at J, with 14 bases in the middle. The CDR3 consists of 15 residues. CDR1 and CDR2 (germline): SGHTA, FQGNSA. This CDR3 reads CASSLRSEFDYGYTF. In DNA, the CDR3 is TGTGCCAGCAGCTTGAGGTCGGAGTTCGACTATGGCTACACCTTC.

The chain employs TRBV27 and TRBJ2-7; 14 nucleotides agree with TRBD2. CDR1 and CDR2 from the germline V gene are MNHEY and SMNVEV (reference sequence). CDR3 length: 17 residues. With 4 bases clipped from V and 7 bases from J, the junction kept 12 bases outside the gene matches. CDR3 protein: CASSSSGTSGGLGEQYF. CDR3 DNA sequence: TGTGCCAGCAGTTCCTCCGGGACTAGCGGGGGACTAGGGGAGCAGTACTTC.

A single count supports this clone. The V call is TRBV11-3, the J call TRBJ2-1, with 12 bases lining up with TRBD2. The CDR3 is 16 residues long. Germline CDR1 SGHNT, CDR2 YENEEA. V shed 0 bases, J shed 7 bases, and the junction held 4 bases outside the gene matches. CDR3 loop: CASSLETSGGINEQFF. As DNA, the CDR3 is TGTGCCAGCAGCTTAGAGACTAGCGGGGGAATAAATGAGCAGTTCTTC.

The gene calls are TRBV18 and TRBJ1-6; D unresolved. This CDR3 has 14 residues. Trimming removed 3 bases from V and 7 bases from J, with 10 bases in between. The germline gives CDR1 KGHSH, CDR2 LQKENI. The CDR3 loop reads CASSPTSGNSPLHF. The CDR3 nucleotides read TGTGCCAGCTCACCCACGTCGGGGAATTCACCCCTCCACTTT.

V gene TRBV28 combines with J gene TRBJ1-5; no clear D. The CDR3 has 12 residues. V was trimmed by 7 bases and J by 4 bases, leaving 8 bases between them. Germline-derived CDR1 and CDR2 are MDHEN and SYDVKM. CDR3 DNA sequence: TGTGCCAGCACCATACAAAATCAGCCCCAGCATTTT. It codes for CASTIQNQPQHF.